The sequence of this T cell receptor (beta chain) was determined in a study of blood T cell repertoires in COVID-19. At the level of the study: The origin of the acute and convalescent COVID-19 samples was the United States, Italy and Spain.

Authors' analysis steps: By means of reference gene primer amplification, nucleated cell counts were estimated. Data came from immunoSEQ multiplex PCR; TCRdb stores just in-frame clones and leaves some out. V and J calls and clone size are those listed in that table; D and trimming were worked out from the DNA. The sample lists under 45,000 clones, approximately 89% occurring once. This clone was picked up one time. The CDR3 totals 13 residues. CDR1 and CDR2 (germline): LNHDA, SQIVND (reference sequence). The ends were cut back, 6 bases at V and 6 bases at J, with 9 bases in the middle. Sequenced sample: peripheral blood. This sequence originates from a human donor in a cohort sampled during active COVID-19. The rearrangement joins TRBV19 to TRBJ1-6; tentative D call: TRBD1 (6 bases). DNA for the CDR3: TGTGCCAGTAGCAACAGGGTTAATTCACCCCTCCACTTT. The encoded protein is CASSNRVNSPLHF.